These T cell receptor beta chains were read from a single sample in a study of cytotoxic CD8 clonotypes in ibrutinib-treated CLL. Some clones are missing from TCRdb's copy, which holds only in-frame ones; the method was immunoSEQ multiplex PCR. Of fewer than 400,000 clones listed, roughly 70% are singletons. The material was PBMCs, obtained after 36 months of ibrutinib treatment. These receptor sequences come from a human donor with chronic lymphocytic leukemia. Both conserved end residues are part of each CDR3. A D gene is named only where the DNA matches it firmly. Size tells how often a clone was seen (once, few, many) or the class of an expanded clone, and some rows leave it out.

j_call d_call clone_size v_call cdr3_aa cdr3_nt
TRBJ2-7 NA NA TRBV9 CASSVSSGLGGQYF TGTGCCAGCAGCGTCAGTTCTGGGCTAGGCGGGCAGTACTTC
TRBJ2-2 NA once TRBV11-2 CASSLPWTGELFF TGTGCCAGCAGCTTACCTTGGACCGGGGAGCTGTTTTTT
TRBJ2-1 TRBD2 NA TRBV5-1 CASSLAPVASGPTYNEQFF TGCGCCAGCAGCTTGGCTCCCGTGGCTAGCGGGCCCACCTACAATGAGCAGTTCTTC
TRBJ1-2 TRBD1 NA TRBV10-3 CAISDGGDRGDYGYTF TGTGCCATCAGTGACGGGGGGGACAGGGGCGACTATGGCTACACCTTC
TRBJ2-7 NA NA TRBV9 CASSVQGSGYEQYF TGTGCCAGCAGCGTTCAAGGTTCGGGCTACGAGCAGTACTTC
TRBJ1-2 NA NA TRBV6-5 CASSRNRNYGYTF TGTGCCAGCAGTCGGAACCGGAACTATGGCTACACCTTC
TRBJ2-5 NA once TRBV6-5 CASSYSPANPLETQYF TGTGCCAGCAGTTACTCGCCAGCCAACCCACTCGAGACCCAGTACTTC
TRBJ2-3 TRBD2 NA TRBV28 CASSNSEREPDTQYF TGTGCCAGCAGCAACTCGGAGCGGGAGCCAGATACGCAGTATTTT
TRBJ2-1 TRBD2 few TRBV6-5 CASSYTGLASYNEQFF TGTGCCAGCAGTTACACCGGACTAGCGAGTTACAATGAGCAGTTCTTC
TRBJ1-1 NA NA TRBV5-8 CASSLSGTEAFF TGTGCCAGCAGCCTCTCCGGCACTGAAGCTTTCTTT
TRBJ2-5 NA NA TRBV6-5 CASSYSTGVAETQYF TGTGCCAGCAGTTACTCGACCGGAGTCGCGGAGACCCAGTACTTC